This TCR beta chain was observed in a study of blood T cell repertoires in COVID-19. The CDR3 has 15 residues. Per the germline V gene, CDR1 is MDHEN and CDR2 is SYDVKM. V was pared by 5 bases and J by 0 bases, with 13 bases between. The data were produced by immunoSEQ multiplex PCR, yet TCRdb's version contains in-frame clones alone and is incomplete. The data show 200,000 to 250,000 clones, 86% seen once. The chain combines TRBV28 with TRBJ1-1; possible D gene TRBD1, 6 bases. The clonotype originates from a man aged 55-75 years with acute or convalescent COVID-19. What was sequenced was peripheral blood. CDR3 loop: CASSLAGALNTEAFF. The DNA for the CDR3 is TGTGCCAGCAGTCTAGCGGGGGCCCTGAACACTGAAGCTTTCTTT.